This T cell receptor (beta chain) was identified during a study of blood T cells in healthy people across ages. Study-wide results and caveats: Per million T cells, TCR beta diversity dropped about linearly as age rose.

The CDR3 runs 15 residues. CDR1 and CDR2 from the germline V gene are ENHRY and SYGVKD. V lost 2 bases and J 7 bases, leaving 15 bases between the germline ends. Sample-barcoded 5' priming and a J-beta primer mix drove a second PCR of roughly 7 to 11 cycles. Every cDNA molecule carried a tag from a template-switch adaptor bearing 12 random nucleotides. TCRdb reprocessed the 5' RACE reads via MiXCR and lists one record per CDR3 protein. Here the sample spans 750,000 to 950,000 distinct CDR3 sequences, about 55% being singletons. In the case of this clonotype: Its antigen is unidentified.

The chain links TRBV10-3 to TRBJ2-1; a weak D match, TRBD2 (5 bases). The sample comprised blood. The origin of this receptor is a man of 80 years or more in good health. The chain's CDR3 is CAISEGFSTGNEQFF. The CDR3 nucleotides read TGTGCCATCAGTGAGGGCTTCTCCACGGGGAATGAGCAGTTCTTC.